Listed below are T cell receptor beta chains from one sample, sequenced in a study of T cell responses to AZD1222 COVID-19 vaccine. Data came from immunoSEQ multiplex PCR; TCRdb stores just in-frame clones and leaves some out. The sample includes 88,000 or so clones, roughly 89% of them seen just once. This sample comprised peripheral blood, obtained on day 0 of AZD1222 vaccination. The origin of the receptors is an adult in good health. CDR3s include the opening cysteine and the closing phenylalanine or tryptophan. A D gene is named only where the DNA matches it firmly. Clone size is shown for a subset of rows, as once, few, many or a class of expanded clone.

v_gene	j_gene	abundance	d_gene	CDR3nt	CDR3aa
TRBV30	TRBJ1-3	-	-	TGTGCCTGGAGTGTCGAGAGCTCTGGAAACACCATATATTTT	CAWSVESSGNTIYF
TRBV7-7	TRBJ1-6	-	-	TGTGCTAGCAGCTTAAGTAGGGATTCACCCCTCCACTTT	CASSLSRDSPLHF
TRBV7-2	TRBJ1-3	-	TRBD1	TGTGCCAGCAGCTTGACAGGGGCTGGCACCATATATTTT	CASSLTGAGTIYF
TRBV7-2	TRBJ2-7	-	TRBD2	TGTGCCAGCAGCTCCCAGCCCGGCGGGGGGACGCGGGAGCAGTACTTC	CASSSQPGGGTREQYF
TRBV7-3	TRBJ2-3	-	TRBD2	TGTGCCAGCAGCCTATCGTGGGGACTAGCGACCGATACGCAGTATTTT	CASSLSWGLATDTQYF
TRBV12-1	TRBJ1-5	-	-	TGCATGAATTGTCCGGGGACAGGGTATCAGCCCCAGCATTTT	CMNCPGTGYQPQHF
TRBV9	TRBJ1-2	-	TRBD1	TGTGCCAGCAGCGTAGAGGGACAGGGGCTAATCGGCTACACCTTC	CASSVEGQGLIGYTF
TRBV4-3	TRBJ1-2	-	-	TGCGCCAGCAGCCACGGAAGGGACGACTCAGTTAACTATGGCTACACCTTC	CASSHGRDDSVNYGYTF
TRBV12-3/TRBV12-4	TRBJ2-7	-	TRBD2	TGTTCTAGCGGGAGTTACTACGAGCAGTACTTC	CSSGSYYEQYF
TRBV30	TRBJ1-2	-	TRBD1	TGTGCCTGGGAGGGGGACAGCAAACCCTATGGCTACACCTTC	CAWEGDSKPYGYTF
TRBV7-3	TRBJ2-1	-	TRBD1	TGTGCCAGCAGCTTAGGGACAGGTAACAATGAGCAGTTCTTC	CASSLGTGNNEQFF
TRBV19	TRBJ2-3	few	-	TGTGCCAGTAGTATAGCAGATACGCAGTATTTT	CASSIADTQYF
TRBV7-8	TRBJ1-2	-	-	TGTGCCAGCAGCTTAAAGGGAGACTATGGCTACACCTTC	CASSLKGDYGYTF
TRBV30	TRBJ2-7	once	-	TGTGCCTGGAGGGACGGACAGATCTACGAGCAGTACTTC	CAWRDGQIYEQYF
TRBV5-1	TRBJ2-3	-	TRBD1	TGCGCCAGCAGCCCTAGACAGGGTAGCACAGATACGCAGTATTTT	CASSPRQGSTDTQYF
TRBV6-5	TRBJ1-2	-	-	TGTGCCAGCAGTTGGAGGGGACAACCGTGGGACTACACCTTC	CASSWRGQPWDYTF
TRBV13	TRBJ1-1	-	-	TGTGCCAGCAGCTTTGGTGGAGACACTGAAGCTTTCTTT	CASSFGGDTEAFF
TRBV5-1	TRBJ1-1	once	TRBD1	TGCGCCAGCAGCTTAACAGGGGGCGCGGACACTGAAGCTTTCTTT	CASSLTGGADTEAFF
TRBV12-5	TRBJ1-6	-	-	TGTGCTAGTGGTTTGTCAGGGGTTAGAATTTCACCCCTCCACTTT	CASGLSGVRISPLHF
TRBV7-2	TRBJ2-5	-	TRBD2	TGTGCCAGCAGCAGATTCGGACTAGCGGGGGGACAAGAGACCCAGTACTTC	CASSRFGLAGGQETQYF
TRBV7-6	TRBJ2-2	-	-	TGTGCCAGCAGCTTAGAGGTGCCCGCCTTCGGGGAGCTGTTTTTT	CASSLEVPAFGELFF
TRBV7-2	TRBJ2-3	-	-	TGTGCCAGCAGCTTCAAATCTGGGGGTACCAGCACAGATACGCAGTATTTT	CASSFKSGGTSTDTQYF
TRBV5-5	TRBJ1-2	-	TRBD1	TGTGCCAGCAGCTTCGCAGGGACAGATTCCTATGGCTACACCTTC	CASSFAGTDSYGYTF
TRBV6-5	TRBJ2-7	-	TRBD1	TGTGCCAGCAGATGGGGACAGGCCTACTATTACGAGCAGTACTTC	CASRWGQAYYYEQYF
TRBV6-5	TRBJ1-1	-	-	TGTGCCAGCAGCCGTGGCTTGAACACTGAAGCTTTCTTT	CASSRGLNTEAFF
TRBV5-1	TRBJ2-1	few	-	TGCGCCAGCAGCTTGGCGGCAGATTGGGATGAGCAGTTCTTC	CASSLAADWDEQFF
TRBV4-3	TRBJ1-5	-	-	TGCGCCAGCGAAGACCAGGGGCGACCCTATAGCAATCAGCCCCAGCATTTT	CASEDQGRPYSNQPQHF
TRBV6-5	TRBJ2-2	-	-	TGTGCCAGCAGCCTCGCCCCAGGGGAGACCGGGGAGCTGTTTTTT	CASSLAPGETGELFF
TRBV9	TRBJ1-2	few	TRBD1	TGTGCCAGCAGCCGCTCGACCGGGACAGAGAACTATGGCTACACCTTC	CASSRSTGTENYGYTF
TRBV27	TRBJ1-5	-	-	TGTGCCAGCAGTTTATCGGGGGGGTTCGGGAATCAGCCCCAGCATTTT	CASSLSGGFGNQPQHF
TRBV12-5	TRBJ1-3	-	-	TGTGCTAGTGGTTTCGGGACTAACTCTGGAAACACCATATATTTT	CASGFGTNSGNTIYF
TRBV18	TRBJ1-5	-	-	TGTGCCAGCTCACCGAGTACAGGGCTGGTCCAGCCCCAGCATTTT	CASSPSTGLVQPQHF
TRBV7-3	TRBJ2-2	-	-	TGTGCCAGCAGCTTAGCGGGTTGGACTGGGAACACCGGGGAGCTGTTTTTT	CASSLAGWTGNTGELFF
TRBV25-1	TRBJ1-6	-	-	TGTGCCAGCAGTGAATTGGGGCAGCCGAATTCACCCCTCCACTTT	CASSELGQPNSPLHF
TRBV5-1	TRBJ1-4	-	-	TGCGCCAGCAGCTTGTCGAAAGGGAGCTCAGCTAATGAAAAACTGTTTTTT	CASSLSKGSSANEKLFF
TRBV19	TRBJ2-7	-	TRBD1	TGTGCCAGTAGTATGGGACAGTCCTACGAGCAGTACTTC	CASSMGQSYEQYF
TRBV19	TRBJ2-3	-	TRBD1	TGTGCCAGTAGCAACAGGGGTATGGATACGCAGTATTTT	CASSNRGMDTQYF
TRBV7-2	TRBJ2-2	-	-	TGTGCCAGCAGCCCCCAAGTTAACGCCGGGGAGCTGTTTTTT	CASSPQVNAGELFF
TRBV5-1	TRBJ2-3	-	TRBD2	TGCGCCAGCAGCGACACTCTAGCGGGAGAGACAGATACGCAGTATTTT	CASSDTLAGETDTQYF
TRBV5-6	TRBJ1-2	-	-	TGTGCCAGCAGCTGGGAATCTGAAGGGTATGGCTACACCTTC	CASSWESEGYGYTF
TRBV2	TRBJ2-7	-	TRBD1	TGTGCCAGCAGTGAACCGGACAGGTCGTTCTACGAGCAGTACTTC	CASSEPDRSFYEQYF
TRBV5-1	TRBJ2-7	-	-	TGCGCCAGCAGCTTGGACGCTTGGGAAGGGGGGACCTACGAGCAGTACTTC	CASSLDAWEGGTYEQYF
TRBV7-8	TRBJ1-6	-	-	TGTGCCAGCAGCCCGAGGACTGGGGGCGATTCACCCCTCCACTTT	CASSPRTGGDSPLHF
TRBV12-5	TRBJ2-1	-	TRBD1	TGTGCTAGCCACCCTTATGCGGAACCGGGACAGGGGGCAGAGAGCTCCTACAATGAGCAGTTCTTC	CASHPYAEPGQGAESSYNEQFF
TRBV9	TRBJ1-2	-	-	TGTGCCAGCAGCGTAGACAGTTCTAACTATGGCTACACCTTC	CASSVDSSNYGYTF
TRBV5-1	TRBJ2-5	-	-	TGCGCCAGCAGCCTTGGGGACCCAGAGACCCAGTACTTC	CASSLGDPETQYF
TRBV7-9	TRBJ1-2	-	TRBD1	TGTGCCAGCAGCTTATCGCAGGGGGCGCGTACTAACTATGGCTACACCTTC	CASSLSQGARTNYGYTF
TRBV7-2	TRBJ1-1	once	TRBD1	TGTGCCAGCAGCCCCGGGACAGGGGCCCCACTCACTGAAGCTTTCTTT	CASSPGTGAPLTEAFF
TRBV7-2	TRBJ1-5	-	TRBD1	TGTGCCAGCAGCTTTGGGACAGGGGGCTATCGACCCCAGCATTTT	CASSFGTGGYRPQHF
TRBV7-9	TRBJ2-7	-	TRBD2	TGTGCCAGCAGCTCCTTAGCGGGAGGTCCCTACGAGCAGTACTTC	CASSSLAGGPYEQYF
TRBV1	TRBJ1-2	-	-	TGCACCAGCAGCCAAGGAAACAATGGCTACACCTTC	CTSSQGNNGYTF
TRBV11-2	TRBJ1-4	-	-	TGTGCCAGCAGCTTAGAAGTAAGTACACCAGGGGAAAAACTGTTTTTT	CASSLEVSTPGEKLFF
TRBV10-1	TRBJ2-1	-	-	TGCGCCAGCAGTGAGTCGGAGAGTTTTGAGCAGTTCTTC	CASSESESFEQFF
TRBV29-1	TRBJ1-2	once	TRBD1	TGCAGCGTTGCTTCCGGGGACAGTTCTTCCTATGGCTACACCTTC	CSVASGDSSSYGYTF
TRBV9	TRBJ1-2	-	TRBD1	TGTGCCAGCAGCGTACACTTGGACAGGGAAGGGGCTGGCTACACCTTC	CASSVHLDREGAGYTF
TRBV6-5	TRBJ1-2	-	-	TGTGCCAGCAGTCAGACCGTCTGGGGCTATGGCTACACCTTC	CASSQTVWGYGYTF
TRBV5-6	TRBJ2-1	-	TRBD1	TGTGCCAGCAGCTTAAGGGGGCTTTACAATGAGCAGTTCTTC	CASSLRGLYNEQFF
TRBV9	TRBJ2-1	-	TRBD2	TGTGCCAGCAGTGTCGGGACTAGCGGGGGATCTAACAATGAGCAGTTCTTC	CASSVGTSGGSNNEQFF